The 2 T cell receptor beta chains given below trace back to one sample, sequenced in a study of shared clonotypes between healthy human individuals (dated by TCRdb to 2018 to 2020). The library was obtained by the immunoSEQ multiplex PCR assay. TCRdb holds this immuneACCESS table with in-frame rearrangements only. Some clones are missing; in checked studies, unresolved V genes explain under half, and the rest has no known cause. Within this sample are roughly 1 million clones, with 70% to 80% of them counted one time only. Roughly 1.5% of the sample is held by the ten biggest clonotypes. Sequencing was done on a sample of memory CD4+ T cells sorted from blood. Sample cell subset or site, as interpreted from the label and publication: CD45RA-negative fraction. Every receptor here comes from a man aged 18 to 35 in good health.

Comment on this clone: Other DNA sequences within the sample encode an identical CDR3. This chain connects TRBV28 to TRBJ2-3; 7 bases fit TRBD2. The CDR3 loop spans 13 amino acids. The junction had 2 bases not matched to a gene; V was cut back by 3 bases and J by 5 bases. Germline V gives CDR1 MDHEN, CDR2 SYDVKM. CDR3 sequence reads: CASSLGGVDTQYF. The CDR3 bases are TGTGCCAGCAGTTTGGGGGGGGTAGATACGCAGTATTTT.

The chain joins TRBV19 to TRBJ2-1; D is possibly TRBD1 (5 bases). V lost 1 base, J lost 4 bases, and 11 bases lay in between. Germline assignment: CDR1 LNHDA and CDR2 SQIVND (reference sequence). The length of the CDR3 is 15 residues. CDR3 loop: CASSIARTRYNEQFF. The CDR3 DNA sequence: TGTGCCAGTAGTATAGCCCGGACACGGTACAATGAGCAGTTCTTC.